These 14 T cell receptor beta chains share one sample of origin, sequenced in a study of CD8 T cells in ankylosing spondylitis. Whole-study findings and limits: Ankylosing spondylitis blood appeared to carry a characteristic TCR beta motif of eight or nine highly homologous variants.

One entry per CDR3 protein results from TCRdb running MiXCR on the 5' RACE reads. There are 450,000 or so distinct CDR3 sequences in the sample; roughly a quarter occur only once, and 0.75% to 0.9% lies in the top ten. These receptors are not linked to any known antigen. The sequencing sample was made of blood, either unsorted or a sorted T cell fraction (not recorded which). These receptors all stem from a male donor with ankylosing spondylitis.

This clonotype was detected many times. The chain employs TRBV12-3 or TRBV12-4 and TRBJ2-2; 9 bases map to TRBD1. The CDR3 is 17 residues long. Unmatched junction bases numbered 7, after V lost 5 bases and J lost 0 bases. The CDR3: CASSHPTGGSNTGELFF. As DNA, the CDR3 is TGTGCCAGCAGTCATCCAACAGGGGGCTCGAACACCGGGGAGCTGTTTTTT.

This clonotype was seen a handful of times. Here the CDR3 DNA reads TGTGCCAGCACCTCAATAAGTGTCTTGAGGCAGTACTTC. Translation: CASTSISVLRQYF. This rearrangement joins TRBV12-3 or TRBV12-4 to TRBJ2-7; the D is unclear. CDR3 length equals 13 residues. Trimming stripped 7 bases from V and 9 bases from J, with 19 bases between.

The chain combines TRBV28 with TRBJ2-7; 8 bases fit TRBD1. V gave up 8 bases and J gave up 4 bases; unmatched junction bases: 13. The CDR3 runs to 15 residues. Germline V gene sequence: CDR1 MDHEN, CDR2 SYDVKM. CDR3 loop: CASHGPGQAPYEQYF. CDR3 nucleotide sequence: TGTGCCAGCCACGGTCCGGGACAGGCCCCTTACGAGCAGTACTTC.

This clonotype has just a few counts. This chain connects TRBV28 to TRBJ1-5; 7 nucleotides align to TRBD1. The CDR3 loop spans 16 amino acids. Per the germline V gene, CDR1 is MDHEN and CDR2 is SYDVKM. The ends lost 3 bases at V and 6 bases at J; junction bases unmatched: 11. CDR3 nucleotide sequence: TGTGCCAGCAGTTTCGAGACAGGGTCAGTTCGTCAGCCCCAGCATTTT. As protein: CASSFETGSVRQPQHF.

The V and J genes are TRBV11-2 and TRBJ1-6, with unresolved D. Germline V lookup: CDR1 SGHAT, CDR2 FQNNGV. V lost 0 bases to trimming and J lost 9 bases, with 6 bases between them. This CDR3 spans 13 amino acids. CDR3 residues: CASSLDPGSPLHF. The CDR3 coding sequence is TGTGCCAGCAGCTTAGATCCGGGTTCACCCCTCCACTTT. Based on the CDR3 plus reference TRBV11-2 and TRBJ1-6, the full variable domain is EAGVAQSPRYKIIEKRQSVAFWCNPISGHATLYWYQQILGQGPKLLIQFQNNGVVDDSQLPKDRFSAERLKGVDSTLKIQPAKLEDSAVYLCASSLDPGSPLHFGNGTRLTVT.

This clonotype was detected once. This rearrangement joins TRBV20-1 to TRBJ2-5; no reliable D call. From germline, CDR1 is DFQATT and CDR2 SNEGSKA (reference sequence). This CDR3 comprises 11 residues. V lost 6 bases and J lost 2, with 7 bases in between. CDR3 nucleotide sequence: TGCAGTGCAAACTCACAAGAGACCCAGTACTTC. It is translated as CSANSQETQYF.

A few counts support this clonotype. The chain recombines TRBV19 with TRBJ1-2, with 8 bases lining up with TRBD1. Unmatched junction bases numbered 15, after V lost 9 bases and J lost 6 bases. The CDR3 contains 15 residues. Germline assignment: CDR1 LNHDA and CDR2 SQIVND (reference sequence). The CDR3 DNA reads as TGTGCCAGCCGAACCGCTCCGGGACAGGAGGATGGCTACACCTTC. Protein product: CASRTAPGQEDGYTF. The full variable domain, with the rest looked up from reference TRBV19 and TRBJ1-2, is DGGITQSPKYLFRKEGQNVTLSCEQNLNHDAMYWYRQDPGQGLRLIYYSQIVNDFQKGDIAEGYSVSREKKESFPLTVTSAQKNPTAFYLCASRTAPGQEDGYTFGSGTRLTVV.

The chain links TRBV7-6 to TRBJ2-7; D unresolved. V shed 3 bases and J shed 3 bases, with 9 bases lying between them. The CDR3 contains 13 residues. Germline V gene data show CDR1 as SGHVS and CDR2 as FNYEAQ. CDR3 DNA: TGTGCCAGCAGCTTTGGGGAAAGCTACGAGCAGTACGTC. This sequence encodes CASSFGESYEQYV.

The chain has TRBV12-3 or TRBV12-4 and TRBJ2-2; D call uncertain. The CDR3 covers 15 residues. Trimming stripped 2 bases from V and 1 base from J, with 8 bases between. In DNA, the CDR3 is TGTGCCAGCAGTTTATGGAACGGGAACACCGGGGAGCTGTTTTTT. Its translation is CASSLWNGNTGELFF.

This sequence joins TRBV29-1 and TRBJ2-7; 12 nucleotides agree with TRBD2. The junction had 1 base not matched to a gene; V was cut back by 5 bases and J by 2 bases. This CDR3 has 13 amino acids. Germline V CDR1 and CDR2: SQVTM, ANQGSEA. The CDR3 region is CSVRTSGTYEQYF. CDR3 DNA sequence: TGCAGCGTTAGGACTAGCGGGACCTACGAGCAGTACTTC.

The chain links TRBV5-1 to TRBJ2-3; 11 positions match TRBD2. Germline-derived CDR1 and CDR2 are SGHRS and YFSETQ. Trimming cost V 4 bases and J 0 bases; bases outside gene matches: 10. The CDR3 runs 18 residues. CDR3 residues: CASSPGLAVTYSTDTQYF. The CDR3 DNA reads TGCGCCAGCAGCCCGGGACTAGCGGTGACTTACAGCACAGATACGCAGTATTTT.

The gene calls are TRBV20-1 and TRBJ1-1; D is perhaps TRBD1 (5 bases). Germline CDR1 reads DFQATT; CDR2 reads SNEGSKA (reference sequence). CDR3 length: 16 residues. Trimming removed 4 bases from V and 0 bases from J, with 18 bases in between. CDR3 region: CSAIRGAGPLNTEAFF. The CDR3 DNA follows: TGCAGTGCTATCCGTGGGGCAGGGCCGCTGAACACTGAAGCTTTCTTT.

The chain recombines TRBV27 with TRBJ2-3; 7 bases match TRBD2. Unmatched junction bases numbered 12, after V lost 3 bases and J lost 3 bases. Looked up from germline, CDR1 is MNHEY and CDR2 is SMNVEV (reference sequence). The CDR3 length is 17 residues. This chain's CDR3 is CASSFFAGERETDTQYF. The CDR3 DNA is TGTGCCAGCAGTTTCTTCGCGGGAGAAAGAGAAACAGATACGCAGTATTTT.

The CDR3 reads CASSPEPWGTGELFF. The DNA of the CDR3 is TGTGCCAGCAGTCCAGAACCTTGGGGGACCGGGGAGCTGTTTTTT. The J gene is TRBJ2-2, the V gene TRBV6-1; D could derive from TRBD1 or TRBD2 (5 bases each). The CDR3 consists of 15 residues. The germline gives CDR1 MNHNS, CDR2 SASEGT. Trimming took 5 bases from V and 5 from J, leaving 15 bases between them.